A selection of T cell receptor beta chains follows, all from one sample in a study of CD8 T cells in ankylosing spondylitis. Via MiXCR, TCRdb re-called the 5' RACE reads, giving one row per CDR3 protein. This table holds about 140,000 distinct CDR3 sequences, approximately 9.2% found once. Sample: synovial fluid, either unsorted or a sorted T cell fraction (not recorded which). Receptor source: a male donor with ankylosing spondylitis. CDR3s leave out the opening cysteine and the closing phenylalanine or tryptophan. The D gene is left open where the match is weak.

d_call,j_call,v_call,cdr3_aa
NA,TRBJ2-7,TRBV20-1,SARDQGSSYEQY
TRBD1,TRBJ1-2,TRBV5-5,ASSSPGQQSYT
TRBD1,TRBJ2-2,TRBV7-2,ASTLGQGVTGELF
NA,TRBJ2-3,TRBV20-1,SARDPGAGTDTQY
TRBD2,TRBJ2-3,TRBV20-1,SARAAGAGDTQY
NA,TRBJ1-1,TRBV19,ASSIVGGGEAF
NA,TRBJ2-5,TRBV14,ASSHLTEKRETQY
NA,TRBJ2-3,TRBV5-1,ASSLVGQDLDTQY
TRBD1,TRBJ1-1,TRBV5-1,ASTSSTGTAEAF
NA,TRBJ1-3,TRBV7-2,ASSLSGQRSGNTIY
TRBD1,TRBJ1-1,TRBV7-9,ASSLGDRDTEAF
TRBD1,TRBJ2-7,TRBV20-1,SASGLQGIDEQY
NA,TRBJ2-2,TRBV29-1,SVGQNTGELF
TRBD1,TRBJ2-7,TRBV20-1,SAYGQDEQY
NA,TRBJ2-7,TRBV20-1,SASARRGSYEQY
NA,TRBJ2-5,TRBV4-2,ASSQDLRETQY
NA,TRBJ2-3,TRBV28,ASTNTRYTQY
TRBD1,TRBJ2-1,TRBV5-1,ASGSGTVLYNEQF
NA,TRBJ2-3,TRBV10-1,ASSVRLPTDTQY
TRBD2,TRBJ2-7,TRBV20-1,SATYGTSRDEQY
NA,TRBJ2-5,TRBV12-3/TRBV12-4,ASSLIRGSETQY
NA,TRBJ1-6,TRBV18,ASSPTTTYNSPLH
NA,TRBJ2-5,TRBV7-2,ASSFNGARVQETQY